Listed here are 17 T cell receptor beta chains from one sample, sequenced in a study of blood T cells in healthy people across ages. For the second PCR, which ran for roughly 7 to 11 cycles, a sample-barcoded 5' primer and a J-beta primer mix were used. TCRdb re-analysed the 5' RACE reads in MiXCR, keeping a single row per CDR3 protein. The sample carries approximately 790,000 distinct CDR3 sequences, roughly 60% recorded once. Specimen: blood. These receptors came from a man under 40 in good health.

The CDR3 nucleotides are TGCAGTGCTCTCCCAGGGGGCGCATCCAATGAGCAGTTCTTC. It codes for CSALPGGASNEQFF. The chain uses TRBV20-1 and TRBJ2-1, with 8 nucleotides matching TRBD1. CDR3 length equals 14 residues. CDR1 and CDR2 (germline): DFQATT, SNEGSKA (reference sequence). The V gene end was trimmed by 5 bases and the J gene end by 6 bases; junction bases not matched to a gene: 9.

In its sample, this clonotype was seen a few times. The rearrangement joins TRBV11-2 to TRBJ2-5; 7 bases map to TRBD1. Looked up from germline, CDR1 is SGHAT and CDR2 is FQNNGV. The CDR3 has 16 residues. V trimming: 4 bases; J trimming: 5 bases; junction bases outside the gene matches: 13. The CDR3: CASSSEGALRGETQYF. The DNA of the CDR3 is TGTGCCAGCAGCTCTGAGGGGGCCTTGCGAGGGGAGACCCAGTACTTC.

The CDR3 DNA reads as TGTGCCAGCAGTTACAGGGCAGCCCATAACTATGGCTACACCTTC. It specifies CASSYRAAHNYGYTF. V usage is TRBV6-5 and J usage is TRBJ1-2; D unresolved. CDR1 and CDR2 (germline): MNHEY, SVGAGI. V shed 2 bases and J shed 1 base, with 11 bases lying between them. The CDR3 has 15 residues.

This clonotype came up once. The chain recombines TRBV5-6 with TRBJ2-6; D may be TRBD1 (6 bases). Germline CDR1 SGHDT, CDR2 YYEEEE. CDR3 length: 17 amino acids. V lost 0 bases and J lost 2, with 12 bases in between. This CDR3 reads CASSLASGEPGANVLTF. CDR3 coding DNA: TGTGCCAGCAGCTTGGCGTCAGGGGAACCTGGGGCCAACGTCCTGACTTTC.

This clonotype was counted only a few times. The chain joins TRBV7-2 to TRBJ2-3; perhaps TRBD2 as D (5 bases). Germline CDR1 SGHTA, CDR2 FQGNSA. The CDR3 runs 12 residues. V was cut by 6 bases and J by 3 bases, with 7 bases left in between. The CDR3 coding sequence is TGTGCCAGCAGACTAGTAACAGATACGCAGTATTTT. Protein: CASRLVTDTQYF.

The rearrangement joins TRBV30 to TRBJ2-7, with 8 bases lining up with TRBD1. V shed 2 bases, J shed 5 bases, and the junction held 5 bases outside the gene matches. The CDR3 has 13 residues. Germline values: CDR1 GTSNPN, CDR2 SVGIG (reference sequence). CDR3 coding DNA: TGTGCCTGGAGTACGACAGGGGACCACGAGCAGTACTTC. Residues: CAWSTTGDHEQYF.

This clonotype was recorded a few times. This rearrangement joins TRBV29-1 to TRBJ2-7, with TRBD1 matching over 8 bases. Germline CDR1 SQVTM, CDR2 ANQGSEA. The CDR3 runs to 13 residues. Trimming removed 4 bases from V and 4 bases from J; junction bases left unmatched: 6. The CDR3 sequence: CSVGQGLQYEQYF. CDR3 nucleotide sequence: TGCAGCGTTGGACAGGGGTTACAGTACGAGCAGTACTTC.

This chain uses TRBV7-2 with TRBJ2-4; 11 positions agree with TRBD2. The J call is uncertain, as TRBJ2-7 better fits the DNA end. The CDR3 covers 15 residues. Germline-derived CDR1 and CDR2 are SGHTA and FQGNSA. The CDR3: CASSPQGLAAYEQYF. In nucleotides, the CDR3 is TGTGCCAGCAGCCCCCAGGGACTAGCGGCGTACGAGCAGTACTTC.

To note about this clonotype: Being one base from a much bigger clone, this may be a read error. This sequence joins TRBV7-2 and TRBJ2-5, with D possibly TRBD1 on 6 matching bases. The DNA end is a closer match to TRBJ2-1, so the J assignment may be wrong. From germline, CDR1 is SGHTA and CDR2 FQGNSA. This CDR3 has 15 residues. The CDR3 sequence is CASSIQDRHQETQFF. The CDR3, as DNA: TGTGCCAGCAGCATACAGGACAGACACCAAGAGACCCAGTTCTTC.

The chain is built from TRBV6-5 and TRBJ2-6, with D perhaps matching TRBD2 (5 bases). The germline V gene encodes CDR1 MNHEY and CDR2 SVGAGI. There are 15 residues in the CDR3. V lost 5 bases and J 0 bases, leaving 8 bases between the germline ends. The CDR3 DNA is TGTGCCAGCAGTACTAGTGTCTCTGGGGCCAACGTCCTGACTTTC. Its protein product is CASSTSVSGANVLTF.

The chain couples TRBV7-9 to TRBJ2-5; tentatively, D is TRBD1 (6 bases). Germline CDR1 SEHNR, CDR2 FQNEAQ (reference sequence). The CDR3 is 15 amino acids. V lost 1 base and J lost 2, with 11 bases in between. The CDR3 nucleotides read TGTGCCAGCAGCTTAGTCGACAGGAGACAAGAGACCCAGTACTTC. Translation: CASSLVDRRQETQYF.

This clonotype came up a few times. The V and J genes are TRBV7-2 and TRBJ2-1; D unresolved. Trimming shortened V by 0 bases and J by 1 base, and 7 bases separated the two germline ends. The CDR3 contains 15 residues. Germline V gene sequence: CDR1 SGHTA, CDR2 FQGNSA. CDR3: CASSLAGRSYNEQFF. DNA for the CDR3: TGTGCCAGCAGCTTAGCGGGCAGGTCCTACAATGAGCAGTTCTTC.

This chain connects TRBV6-2 or TRBV6-3 to TRBJ2-3; 10 nucleotides agree with TRBD1. CDR3 length equals 17 residues. The trim removed 2 bases at V and 6 bases at J, leaving 11 bases unmatched. Looked up from germline, CDR1 is MNHEY and CDR2 is SVGEGT. This chain's CDR3 is CASSYAKTGGFTDTQYF. CDR3 nucleotide sequence: TGTGCCAGCAGTTACGCTAAGACAGGGGGCTTCACGGATACGCAGTATTTT.

This clonotype was observed a few times. The chain has TRBV7-3 and TRBJ2-6; D might be TRBD1 (5 bases). V was clipped by 5 bases and J by 4 bases, with 12 bases between them. CDR1 and CDR2 from the germline V gene are SGHTA and FQGTGA. This CDR3 region has 15 residues. CDR3 sequence reads: CASSRSGSGANVLTF. CDR3 nucleotide sequence: TGTGCCAGCAGCCGTTCAGGGTCGGGGGCCAACGTCCTGACTTTC.

This clonotype showed up just once. The chain is built from TRBV4-2 and TRBJ2-5; 13 nucleotides agree with TRBD2. Germline V lookup: CDR1 LGHNA, CDR2 YNFKEQ. The V segment lost 4 bases and the J segment 3 bases; nucleotides outside the gene matches: 8. The CDR3 length is 17 residues. Here the CDR3 reads CASSRGLAGRGEETQYF. Here the CDR3 DNA reads TGTGCCAGCAGCCGGGGACTAGCGGGGAGAGGCGAAGAGACCCAGTACTTC.

In its sample, this clonotype was seen a few times. The chain joins TRBV7-9 to TRBJ2-1, with D possibly matching TRBD2 (6 bases). The CDR3 is made up of 15 amino acids. The V gene lost 5 bases and the J gene lost 6 bases, with 17 bases spanning the gap. CDR1 is SEHNR and CDR2 is FQNEAQ in the germline V gene (reference sequence). CDR3 region: CASSRGTEGSNEQFF. In nucleotides, the CDR3 is TGTGCCAGCAGCCGCGGGACGGAGGGATCCAATGAGCAGTTCTTC.

A single count supports this clonotype. The chain links TRBV2 to TRBJ2-5, with TRBD2 identical over 11 bases. The J call may be faulty, since TRBJ2-7 better matches the DNA end. Germline CDR1 is SNHLY and CDR2 is FYNNEI. The CDR3 covers 14 residues. The CDR3 DNA reads TGTGCCAGCAGAGGGACTAGCGGACGCACCGAGCAGTACTTC. It codes for CASRGTSGRTEQYF.